The 13 T cell receptor beta chains below all came from one sample that was sequenced in a study of blood T cell repertoires in COVID-19. Data came from immunoSEQ multiplex PCR; TCRdb stores just in-frame clones and leaves some out. The sample lists roughly 100,000 clones; roughly 88% were seen once. The sequencing input was peripheral blood. The source of these receptors is a woman in her seventies with acute or convalescent COVID-19.

V usage is TRBV6-6 and J usage is TRBJ1-1; tentative D call: TRBD1 (5 bases). V was shortened by 2 bases and J by 3 bases, with 7 bases between the two germline ends. This CDR3 comprises 13 residues. Germline CDR1 reads MNHNY; CDR2 reads SVGAGI (reference sequence). The CDR3 DNA is TGTGCCAGCAGTTACACAGGCCACACTGAAGCTTTCTTT. Translating it yields CASSYTGHTEAFF.

This clone was observed a single time. Sequence at one end of the junction differs from germline and may be a read error. The J gene is TRBJ2-7, the V gene TRBV5-4; 8 bases align to TRBD1. This CDR3 is built from 11 residues. CDR1 is SGHNT, CDR2 YYREEE, per germline (reference sequence). CDR3 residues: CASSFAGQEEF. The CDR3 DNA reads TGTGCCAGCAGTTTCGCGGGACAGGAAGAATTC. The complete variable domain, with remaining parts taken from reference TRBV5-4 and TRBJ2-7, reads ETGVTQSPTHLIKTRGQQVTLRCSSQSGHNTVSWYQQALGQGPQFIFQYYREEENGRGNFPPRFSGLQFPNYSSELNVNALELDDSALYLCASSFAGQEEFGPGTRLTVT.

The rearrangement uses TRBV12-3 or TRBV12-4 and TRBJ1-2; 9 bases are a match to TRBD1. The CDR3 length is 13 residues. Germline trimming cut 5 bases from V and 5 bases from J; bases unmatched to any gene: 3. Written as DNA, the CDR3 is TGTGCCAGCAGTCCTGGACAGGGGTATGGCTACACCTTC. It yields the protein CASSPGQGYGYTF.

In its sample, this clone was seen once. The chain employs TRBV19 and TRBJ2-7, with D tentatively TRBD2 (6 bases). The CDR3 is made up of 15 amino acids. CDR1 is LNHDA, CDR2 SQIVND, per germline (reference sequence). V lost 4 bases to trimming and J lost 3 bases, with 16 bases between them. The CDR3 here is CASSTAGSPIYEQYF. The CDR3 DNA reads as TGTGCCAGTAGTACCGCGGGGAGTCCCATCTACGAGCAGTACTTC.

The gene calls are TRBV5-6 and TRBJ1-4; 9 nucleotides align to TRBD1. The J segment lost 8 bases and the V segment lost 5 bases, leaving 7 bases of the junction unmatched. The CDR3 contains 14 residues. The germline V gene has CDR1 SGHDT and CDR2 YYEEEE. CDR3 protein: CASRSQGAGEKLFF. The CDR3 region has the DNA TGTGCCAGCAGATCACAGGGGGCTGGGGAAAAACTGTTTTTT.

This CDR3 is CSVLVNFRTGGGSEQYF. CDR3 DNA: TGCAGCGTTCTGGTAAATTTTCGGACAGGGGGTGGTTCCGAGCAGTACTTC. This sequence joins TRBV29-1 and TRBJ2-7; TRBD1 matches at 10 bases. The CDR3 has 17 amino acids. Per the germline V gene, CDR1 is SQVTM and CDR2 is ANQGSEA. With V trimmed by 5 bases and J by 6 bases, 19 bases remained unmatched.

The chain is built from TRBV5-1 and TRBJ2-2, with 8 bases matching TRBD2. With 6 bases clipped from V and 0 bases from J, the junction kept 7 bases outside the gene matches. CDR1 and CDR2 (germline): SGHRS, YFSETQ. The CDR3 length is 16 residues. The CDR3 reads CASTLGLASNTGELFF. CDR3 DNA sequence: TGCGCCAGCACCTTAGGACTAGCCTCGAACACCGGGGAGCTGTTTTTT.

The J gene is TRBJ2-5, the V gene TRBV7-2; TRBD2 agrees at 10 bases. Germline V gene lookup returns CDR1 SGHTA and CDR2 FQGNSA. The CDR3 loop spans 15 amino acids. J gave up 1 base and V 7 bases, and 6 bases lay outside the gene matches. CDR3 protein: CASKDSGRIQETQYF. The CDR3 coding sequence is TGTGCCAGCAAGGATAGCGGGAGGATCCAAGAGACCCAGTACTTC.

As DNA, the CDR3 is TGTGCCAGCAGTACGGCCTACAATGAGCAGTTCTTC. Its translation: CASSTAYNEQFF. V usage is TRBV13 and J usage is TRBJ2-1; unclear D gene. V was trimmed by 6 bases and J by 2 bases, leaving 5 bases between them. This CDR3 has 12 amino acids. CDR1 is PRHDT and CDR2 is FYEKMQ in the germline V gene (reference sequence).

The chain joins TRBV11-2 to TRBJ1-1, with D tentatively TRBD1 (5 bases). Germline-derived CDR1 and CDR2 are SGHAT and FQNNGV. The CDR3 runs 11 residues. Trimming took off 5 bases at V and 8 bases at J, with 9 bases between the two ends. CDR3 nucleotide sequence: TGTGCCAGCAGCATGCGGGGGGAAGCTTTCTTT. Translated: CASSMRGEAFF.

The rearrangement uses TRBV5-1 and TRBJ2-5; D uncertain. Trimming removed 1 base from V and 4 bases from J, with 11 bases in between. Germline V gene sequence: CDR1 SGHRS, CDR2 YFSETQ. This CDR3 comprises 14 residues. This chain's CDR3 is CASSLSDPLETQYF. The CDR3 bases are TGCGCCAGCAGCTTGTCAGATCCTCTAGAGACCCAGTACTTC. The full variable domain, rest sourced from reference TRBV5-1 and TRBJ2-5, is KAGVTQTPRYLIKTRGQQVTLSCSPISGHRSVSWYQQTPGQGLQFLFEYFSETQRNKGNFPGRFSGRQFSNSRSEMNVSTLELGDSALYLCASSLSDPLETQYFGPGTRLLVL.

V and J are TRBV5-1 and TRBJ2-3; 12 bases are shared with TRBD2. Germline V gives CDR1 SGHRS, CDR2 YFSETQ. Unmatched junction bases numbered 4, after V lost 1 base and J lost 4 bases. CDR3 length: 16 amino acids. The chain's CDR3 is CASSLLTSGSADTQYF. Here the CDR3 DNA reads TGCGCCAGCAGCTTGTTGACTAGCGGGAGCGCAGATACGCAGTATTTT.

V is TRBV3-1 (or the pseudogene TRBV3-2) and J is TRBJ2-5, with D possibly being TRBD2 (5 bases). Trimming took off 4 bases at V and 1 base at J, with 13 bases between the two ends. The CDR3 spans 15 residues. Germline CDR1 is LGHDT and CDR2 is YNNKEL (reference sequence). CDR3 sequence: CASSPPTSGQETQYF. CDR3 bases: TGTGCCAGCAGCCCCCCGACCAGCGGCCAAGAGACCCAGTACTTC.